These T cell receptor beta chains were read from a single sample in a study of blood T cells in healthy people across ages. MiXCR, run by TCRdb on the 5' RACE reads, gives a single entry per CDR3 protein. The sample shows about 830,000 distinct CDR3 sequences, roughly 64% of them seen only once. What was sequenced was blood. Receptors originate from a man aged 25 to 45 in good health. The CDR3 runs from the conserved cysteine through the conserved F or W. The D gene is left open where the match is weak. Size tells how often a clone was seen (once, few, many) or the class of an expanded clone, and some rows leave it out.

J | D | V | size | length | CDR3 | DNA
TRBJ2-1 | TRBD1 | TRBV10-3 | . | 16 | CAISYTGTGINNEQFF | TGTGCCATCAGTTACACCGGGACAGGAATTAACAATGAGCAGTTCTTC
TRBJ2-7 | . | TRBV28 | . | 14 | CASSESDRTYEQYF | TGTGCCAGCAGTGAAAGTGACAGGACGTACGAGCAGTACTTC
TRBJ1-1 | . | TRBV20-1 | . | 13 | CSARARGGTEAFF | TGCAGTGCTAGAGCTCGGGGGGGCACTGAAGCTTTCTTT
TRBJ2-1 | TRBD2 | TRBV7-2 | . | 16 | CASSPGGAGGYNEQFF | TGTGCCAGCAGCCCCGGTGGAGCGGGGGGTTACAATGAGCAGTTCTTC
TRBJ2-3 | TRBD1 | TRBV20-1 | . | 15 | CSANTGQEVTDTQYF | TGCAGTGCTAACACGGGACAGGAGGTCACAGATACGCAGTATTTT
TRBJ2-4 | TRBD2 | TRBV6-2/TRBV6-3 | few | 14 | CASSFGTSGNAWYF | TGTGCCAGCAGTTTTGGGACTAGCGGGAACGCGTGGTACTTC
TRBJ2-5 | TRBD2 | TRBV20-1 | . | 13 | CSAAGTIQETQYF | TGCAGTGCTGCCGGGACTATTCAAGAGACCCAGTACTTC
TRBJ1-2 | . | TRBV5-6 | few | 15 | CASSLGTARAYGYTF | TGTGCCAGCAGCTTGGGCACTGCCAGGGCCTATGGCTACACCTTC
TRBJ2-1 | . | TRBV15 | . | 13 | CATSRESFNEQFF | TGTGCCACCAGCAGAGAGAGTTTCAATGAGCAGTTCTTC
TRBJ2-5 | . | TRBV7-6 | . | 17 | CASSLRAGASRQETQYF | TGTGCCAGCAGCTTAAGGGCAGGGGCTAGTCGACAAGAGACCCAGTACTTC
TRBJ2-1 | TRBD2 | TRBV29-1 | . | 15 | CSVSSSGSFLGEQFF | TGCAGCGTTTCTTCTAGCGGGAGCTTTCTTGGTGAGCAGTTCTTC
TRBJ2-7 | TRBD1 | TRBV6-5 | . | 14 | CASSPDRGQYEQYF | TGTGCCAGCAGTCCTGACAGGGGGCAGTACGAGCAGTACTTC
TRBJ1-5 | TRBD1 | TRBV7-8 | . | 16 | CASSPRQGYSNQPQHF | TGTGCCAGCAGCCCTAGACAGGGGTATAGCAATCAGCCCCAGCATTTT
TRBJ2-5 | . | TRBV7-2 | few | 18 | CASSVKADRGLGQETQYF | TGTGCCAGCAGCGTCAAGGCGGATCGAGGGTTGGGACAAGAGACCCAGTACTTC
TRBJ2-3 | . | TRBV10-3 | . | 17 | CAISESRGGRGTDTQYF | TGTGCCATCAGTGAGTCGAGAGGGGGACGGGGCACAGATACGCAGTATTTT
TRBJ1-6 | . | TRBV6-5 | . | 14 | CASSYSKLNSPLHF | TGTGCCAGCAGTTACTCGAAGTTGAATTCACCCCTCCACTTT
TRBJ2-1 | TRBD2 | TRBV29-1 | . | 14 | CSVSRLAGVNEQFF | TGCAGCGTGTCCCGACTAGCGGGAGTCAATGAGCAGTTCTTC
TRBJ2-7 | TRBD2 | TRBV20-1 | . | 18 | CSARDLETSGHSSYEQYF | TGCAGTGCTAGAGATTTAGAGACTAGCGGCCACAGCTCCTACGAGCAGTACTTC
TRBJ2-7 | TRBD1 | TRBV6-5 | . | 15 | CASSYRIQGAFEQYF | TGTGCCAGCAGTTACCGGATCCAGGGGGCATTCGAGCAGTACTTC
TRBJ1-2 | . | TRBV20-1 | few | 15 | CSAQGGRGRDYGYTF | TGCAGTGCTCAAGGGGGGCGGGGGCGCGACTATGGCTACACCTTC
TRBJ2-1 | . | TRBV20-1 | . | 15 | CSASAMGRGYNEQFF | TGCAGTGCTAGCGCGATGGGGCGGGGATACAATGAGCAGTTCTTC
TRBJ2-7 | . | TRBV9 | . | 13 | CASSVGVFGEQYF | TGTGCCAGCAGCGTAGGAGTCTTCGGCGAGCAGTACTTC
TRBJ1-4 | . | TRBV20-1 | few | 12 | CSVHTGDEKLFF | TGCAGTGTACACACGGGAGATGAAAAACTGTTTTTT
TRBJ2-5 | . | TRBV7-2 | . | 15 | CASSFLRTYQETQYF | TGTGCCAGCAGCTTCCTCAGGACTTATCAAGAGACCCAGTACTTC
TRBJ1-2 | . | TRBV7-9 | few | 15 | CASSHPPNTLGGYTF | TGTGCCAGCAGCCATCCTCCGAATACCCTAGGAGGCTACACCTTC
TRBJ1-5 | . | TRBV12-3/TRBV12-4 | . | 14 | CASRVAGRNQPQHF | TGTGCCAGCAGGGTTGCCGGGCGCAATCAGCCCCAGCATTTT
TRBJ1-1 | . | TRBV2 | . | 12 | CASSELRSEAFF | TGTGCCAGCAGTGAGCTCAGGAGTGAAGCTTTCTTT
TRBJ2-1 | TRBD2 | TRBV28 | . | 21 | CASRPNWWREVRGSSYNEQFF | TGTGCCAGCAGACCTAACTGGTGGCGGGAGGTCAGGGGAAGCTCCTACAATGAGCAGTTCTTC
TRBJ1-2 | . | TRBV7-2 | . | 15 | CASSSGPNLNYGYTF | TGTGCCAGCAGCTCGGGACCAAACTTAAACTATGGCTACACCTTC
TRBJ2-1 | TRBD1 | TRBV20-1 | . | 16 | CSARDLFGTALYEQFF | TGCAGTGCTAGAGATCTTTTCGGGACAGCACTCTATGAGCAGTTCTTC
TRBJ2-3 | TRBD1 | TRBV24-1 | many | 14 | CATSGTVGTDTQYF | TGTGCCACCTCCGGGACAGTGGGTACAGATACGCAGTATTTT
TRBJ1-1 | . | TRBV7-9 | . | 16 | CASSLAGRAPNTEAFF | TGTGCCAGCAGCTTAGCGGGCAGGGCACCTAACACTGAAGCTTTCTTT
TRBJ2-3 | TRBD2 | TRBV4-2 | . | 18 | CASSQGALAGGFTDTQYF | TGTGCCAGCAGCCAAGGGGCCCTAGCGGGAGGGTTCACAGATACGCAGTATTTT
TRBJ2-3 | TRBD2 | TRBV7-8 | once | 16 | CASSLETSGTLGEQYF | TGTGCCAGCAGCTTAGAGACTAGCGGGACCCTAGGAGAGCAGTATTTT
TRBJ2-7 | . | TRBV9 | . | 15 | CASNPNEDHTYEQYF | TGTGCCAGCAACCCGAACGAAGACCATACCTACGAGCAGTACTTC
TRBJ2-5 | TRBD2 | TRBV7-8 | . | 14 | CASSLLAGGEAQYF | TGTGCCAGCAGCTTACTAGCGGGGGGCGAGGCCCAGTACTTC
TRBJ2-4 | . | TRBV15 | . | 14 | CATSVQGPRNIQYF | TGTGCCACCAGCGTTCAGGGCCCTAGAAACATTCAGTACTTC
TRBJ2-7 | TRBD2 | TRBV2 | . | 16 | CASSGLGRLADYEQYF | TGTGCCAGCAGTGGATTGGGTCGACTAGCGGACTACGAGCAGTACTTC
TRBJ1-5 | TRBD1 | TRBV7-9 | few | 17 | CASSLGEGTAAVEAQHF | TGTGCCAGCAGCTTAGGGGAGGGGACAGCAGCTGTGGAAGCCCAGCATTTT
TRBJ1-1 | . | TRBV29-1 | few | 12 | CSSKGVNTEAFF | TGCAGCTCGAAGGGGGTAAACACTGAAGCTTTCTTT
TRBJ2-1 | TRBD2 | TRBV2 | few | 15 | CASSEATSGGDEQFF | TGTGCCAGCAGTGAAGCCACTAGCGGGGGCGATGAGCAGTTCTTC
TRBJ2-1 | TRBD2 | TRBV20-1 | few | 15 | CSATRTSGYSPEQFF | TGCAGTGCTACCCGGACTAGCGGGTATTCTCCTGAGCAGTTCTTC
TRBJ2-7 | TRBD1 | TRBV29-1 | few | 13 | CSTVGTGGREQYF | TGCAGTACCGTCGGGACAGGGGGCCGGGAGCAGTACTTC
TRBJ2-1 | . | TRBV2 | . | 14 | CASSEGLVNSEQFF | TGTGCCAGCAGTGAAGGGCTGGTCAACAGTGAGCAGTTCTTC
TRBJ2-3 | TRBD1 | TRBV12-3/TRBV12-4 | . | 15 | CASRTGTLVADTQYF | TGTGCCAGCCGGACAGGGACTTTAGTTGCAGATACGCAGTATTTT
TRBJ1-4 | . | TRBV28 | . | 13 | CASRAGQIEKLFF | TGTGCCAGCAGAGCTGGACAGATTGAAAAACTGTTTTTT
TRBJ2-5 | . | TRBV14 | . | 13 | CASSQYYREDQYF | TGTGCCAGCAGCCAATATTACAGGGAGGACCAGTACTTC
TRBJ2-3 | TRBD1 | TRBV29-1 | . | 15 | CSVAGTGASTDTQYF | TGCAGCGTAGCCGGGACAGGGGCCAGCACAGATACGCAGTATTTT